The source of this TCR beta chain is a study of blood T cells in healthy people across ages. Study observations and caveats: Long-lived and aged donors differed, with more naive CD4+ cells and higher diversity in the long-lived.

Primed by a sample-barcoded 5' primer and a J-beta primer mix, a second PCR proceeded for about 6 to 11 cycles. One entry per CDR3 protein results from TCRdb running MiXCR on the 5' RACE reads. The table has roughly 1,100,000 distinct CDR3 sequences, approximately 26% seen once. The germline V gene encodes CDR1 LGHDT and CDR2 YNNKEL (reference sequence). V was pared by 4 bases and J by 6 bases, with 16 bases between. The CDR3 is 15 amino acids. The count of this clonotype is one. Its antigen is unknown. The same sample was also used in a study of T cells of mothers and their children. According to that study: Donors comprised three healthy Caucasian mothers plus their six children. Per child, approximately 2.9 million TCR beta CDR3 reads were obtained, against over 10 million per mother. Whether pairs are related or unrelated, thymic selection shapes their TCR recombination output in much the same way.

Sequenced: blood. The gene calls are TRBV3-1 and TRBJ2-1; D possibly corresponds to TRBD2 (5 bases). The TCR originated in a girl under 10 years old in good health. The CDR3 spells CASSPGLISSNEQFF. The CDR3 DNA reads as TGTGCCAGCAGCCCCGGACTTATCTCTTCCAATGAGCAGTTCTTC.